This T cell receptor beta chain was recovered during a study of shared clonotypes between healthy human individuals. This clone was picked up one time. The antigen is undetermined. Overall study results and limits: Some clonotypes were shared by all four sorted-subset donors, while others were not shared. The non-shared ones had lower generation probabilities than the shared ones.

V lost 1 base and J 5 bases, leaving 14 bases between the germline ends. CDR3 length equals 15 residues. Germline CDR1 and CDR2: LNHNV and YYDKDF (reference sequence). Only Caucasian adults living in Nashville, Tennessee made up the donor group. Original analysis: ImmunoSEQ only sent back junction sequences with no quality scores, so filtering was done differently. Generated by immunoSEQ multiplex PCR, the TCRdb table keeps only in-frame clones and is missing some. That table supplies the V and J calls and clone size; D and trimming were determined from the DNA. The sample lists 1,500,000 or so clones; just under 99% were seen once.

This receptor was identified in a man in his thirties or forties in good health. Sample: naive CD4+ T cells sorted from blood. Described subset: CD45RA+ positively selected. The V gene is TRBV15, the J gene TRBJ1-1; D might be TRBD1 (5 bases). In nucleotides, the CDR3 is TGTGCCACCAGCAGAGGGAAGGTCAGGGAAACTGAAGCTTTCTTT. This gives the protein CATSRGKVRETEAFF.